This T cell receptor beta chain appears in the sequencing data of a study of OX40 agonist ivuxolimab in advanced cancers. Overall study context: In this cohort, patients received ivuxolimab, an agonistic anti-OX40 (CD134) antibody. Ivuxolimab was administered intravenously to patients at 0.01 to 10 mg/kg every 2 weeks. Points from the study as a whole: Mean expanded clone counts were higher in CD8+ than CD4+ T cells.

The CDR3 has 12 amino acids. Germline V CDR1 and CDR2: MNHNS, SASEGT. The investigators sampled blood at baseline, at cycle 4 day 1, and at cycle 7 day 1. As regards this clone: What it binds is unknown. Its ends do not fully match the called genes, so a read error is possible.

Profiling relied on immunoSEQ multiplex PCR, and the TCRdb table lists in-frame clones only, not all of them. The sample gives more than 95,000 clones, around nine tenths of which show up once; roughly 0.84% is in the top ten. This TCR was sampled from an adult with an advanced solid tumor such as melanoma, head and neck, liver or kidney cancer. Sequencing was performed on CD4+ or CD8+ T cells sorted from blood, taken in a trial of the OX40 agonist ivuxolimab. This chain uses TRBV6-1 with TRBJ1-2; no firm D call. CDR3 residues: CASSEGFGHFSF. The DNA for the CDR3 is TGTGCCAGCAGTGAAGGGTTCGGTCACTTCTCCTTC.